Detailed here is one T cell receptor beta chain. Its antigen is not known. These data originate in a study of shared clonotypes between healthy human individuals. Division of CD4+ cells produced a CD45RA+ naive subset and a CD45RA-negative memory subset. Assay: immunoSEQ multiplex PCR; the TCRdb copy retains only in-frame clones and omits some. This sample has millions of clones; approximately 90% occur once, and the top ten carry over 0.12%. Findings and caveats of the study: Clonotypes that were shared across four donors made up around 5.5% of naive CD4 clonotypes.

Trimming left V 2 bases short and J 2 bases short, with 15 bases between. The V gene's germline CDR1 is SGHRS and CDR2 YFSETQ. The CDR3 consists of 16 residues. The TCR comes from a man in his late teens or twenties in good health. Specimen: naive CD4+ T cells sorted from blood. Subset defined: CD45RA+ positively selected. V is TRBV5-1 and J is TRBJ2-3, with D uncertain. This CDR3 reads CASSFGALTITDTQYF. Here the CDR3 DNA reads TGCGCCAGCAGCTTTGGAGCCTTAACCATCACAGATACGCAGTATTTT.